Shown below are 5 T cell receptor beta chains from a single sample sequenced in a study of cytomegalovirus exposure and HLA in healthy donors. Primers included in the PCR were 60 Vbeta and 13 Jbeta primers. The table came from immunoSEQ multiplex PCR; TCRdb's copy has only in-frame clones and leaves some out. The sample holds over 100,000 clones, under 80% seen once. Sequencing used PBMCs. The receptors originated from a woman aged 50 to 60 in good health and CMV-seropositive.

CDR3 nucleotide sequence: TGTGCCAGCAGCGTAGGTGGGGGACAGGGCGGGGACGAGCAGTACTTC. It is translated as CASSVGGGQGGDEQYF. The genes are TRBV9 and TRBJ2-7, with 9 positions matching TRBD1. This CDR3 contains 16 residues. CDR1 is SGDLS and CDR2 is YYNGEE in the germline V gene. Trimming took 0 bases from V and 5 from J; bases not matched to a gene: 9. Filled out from reference TRBV9 and TRBJ2-7, the complete variable domain reads DSGVTQTPKHLITATGQRVTLRCSPRSGDLSVYWYQQSLDQGLQFLIQYYNGEERAKGNILERFSAQQFPDLHSELNLSSLELGDSALYFCASSVGGGQGGDEQYFGPGTRLTVT.

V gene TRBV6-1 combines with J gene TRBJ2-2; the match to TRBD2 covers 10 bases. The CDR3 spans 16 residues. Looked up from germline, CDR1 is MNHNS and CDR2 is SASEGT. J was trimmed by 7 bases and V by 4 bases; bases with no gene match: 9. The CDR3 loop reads CASSALAGGSDGELFF. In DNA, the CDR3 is TGTGCCAGCAGTGCCTTAGCGGGAGGATCGGACGGGGAGCTGTTTTTT.

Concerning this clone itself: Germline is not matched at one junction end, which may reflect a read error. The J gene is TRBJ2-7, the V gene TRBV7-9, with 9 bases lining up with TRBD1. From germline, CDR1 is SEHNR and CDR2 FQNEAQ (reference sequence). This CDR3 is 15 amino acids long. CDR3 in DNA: TGTTCCAGCAGCCAGGGTTGGGACAGGGAGCACGAGCAGTACTTC. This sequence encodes CSSSQGWDREHEQYF.

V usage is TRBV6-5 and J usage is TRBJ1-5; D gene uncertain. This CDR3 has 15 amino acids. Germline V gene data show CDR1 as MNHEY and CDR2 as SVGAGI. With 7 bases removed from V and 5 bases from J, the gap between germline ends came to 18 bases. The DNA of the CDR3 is TGTGCCAGCACCGCGCTACGTCTTCTCTATCAGCCCCAGCATTTT. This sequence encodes CASTALRLLYQPQHF.

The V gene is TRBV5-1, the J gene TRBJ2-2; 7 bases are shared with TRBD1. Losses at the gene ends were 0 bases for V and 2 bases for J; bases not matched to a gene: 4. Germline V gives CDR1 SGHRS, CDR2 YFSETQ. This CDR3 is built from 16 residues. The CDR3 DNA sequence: TGCGCCAGCAGCTTGGTTCGGGACAGAAACACCGGGGAGCTGTTTTTT. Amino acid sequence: CASSLVRDRNTGELFF.